Given below is one T cell receptor beta chain in context. The sample is drawn from a study of T cells expressing NK-cell markers. Study information: It was sorted CD3+CD56+NKG2C+, CD3+CD56+NKG2C- and CD3+CD56-NKG2C+ T cells that supplied the TCR beta repertoires.

Germline values: CDR1 SGDLS, CDR2 YYNGEE. This CDR3 is 13 amino acids long. 5'RACE template switching with UMIs produced the TCR beta cDNA. TCRdb re-called the 5' RACE reads, yielding one record per CDR3 amino acid sequence without DNA. The sample table includes about 550,000 distinct CDR3 sequences. The clonotype was recovered from a man younger than 35 in good health. Input material: blood T cells: a sorted CD56 or NKG2C T cell subset, CD4+ or CD8+ T cells, or bulk PBMC T cells (not recorded which). The rearrangement joins TRBV9 to TRBJ2-3; TCRdb indicates TRBD2, and absent DNA this call remains unverified. CDR3 sequence reads: CATNPAAGDTQYF.